This is a list of T cell receptor beta chains from one sample in a study of blood T cell repertoires in COVID-19. TCRdb's copy holds only in-frame clones and misses some; the assay was immunoSEQ multiplex PCR. The data contain roughly 400,000 clones, 80% to 95% of them singletons. The source material was PBMCs or T cells enriched from blood (not recorded which). These receptors all come from a woman aged 40 to 55 who had been exposed to COVID-19. Both conserved end residues are part of each CDR3. Fields, in order: clone size, D gene, J gene, V gene, CDR3 DNA, CDR3 protein. D genes are given only for firm matches. A row's size may be missing; if present it is once, few, many or a size class.

clone_size: few
d_call: NA
j_call: TRBJ2-2
v_call: TRBV5-5
cdr3_nt: TGTGCCAGCAGCTTGGGACAGAAAGCCGGGGAGCTGTTTTTT
cdr3_aa: CASSLGQKAGELFF

clone_size: NA
d_call: NA
j_call: TRBJ2-3
v_call: TRBV20-1
cdr3_nt: TGCAGTGCTAGTCCTGGGCTAGCCTCAGATCACACAGATACGCAGTATTTT
cdr3_aa: CSASPGLASDHTDTQYF

clone_size: NA
d_call: TRBD2
j_call: TRBJ2-5
v_call: TRBV14
cdr3_nt: TGTGCCAGCAGCTACGCTCCCGGCGGGGGGGAAGGGACCCAGTACTTC
cdr3_aa: CASSYAPGGGEGTQYF

clone_size: NA
d_call: TRBD1
j_call: TRBJ1-2
v_call: TRBV12-3/TRBV12-4
cdr3_nt: TGTGCCAGCAGTCAGGGGGCTGGGGGCTACACCTTC
cdr3_aa: CASSQGAGGYTF

clone_size: NA
d_call: TRBD2
j_call: TRBJ2-7
v_call: TRBV7-9
cdr3_nt: TGTGCCAGCAGATCACCAGCGGGGGGTCCCTACGAGCAGTACTTC
cdr3_aa: CASRSPAGGPYEQYF

clone_size: NA
d_call: TRBD2
j_call: TRBJ2-2
v_call: TRBV4-3
cdr3_nt: TGCGCCAGCAGCCAAGACCCCCTTAGGGAGGGCGGCTCCGGGGAGCTGTTTTTT
cdr3_aa: CASSQDPLREGGSGELFF

clone_size: NA
d_call: TRBD1
j_call: TRBJ1-2
v_call: TRBV9
cdr3_nt: TGTGCCAGCAGCTCACAGGGGGCGGGACCTTATGGCTACACCTTC
cdr3_aa: CASSSQGAGPYGYTF

clone_size: NA
d_call: TRBD2
j_call: TRBJ2-1
v_call: TRBV19
cdr3_nt: TGTGCCAGTAGTACGAGCAGGAGCGGGAGGCCACAACAGTTCTTC
cdr3_aa: CASSTSRSGRPQQFF

clone_size: NA
d_call: TRBD1
j_call: TRBJ1-4
v_call: TRBV7-3
cdr3_nt: TGTGCCAGCAGCTTAGGTTCGACAGGACAGGGGCTCGAAAAACTGTTTTTT
cdr3_aa: CASSLGSTGQGLEKLFF

clone_size: once
d_call: NA
j_call: TRBJ2-2
v_call: TRBV30
cdr3_nt: TGTGCCTTCACAGTGAACACCGGGGAGCTGTTTTTT
cdr3_aa: CAFTVNTGELFF

clone_size: NA
d_call: NA
j_call: TRBJ1-2
v_call: TRBV9
cdr3_nt: TGTGCCAGCAGCGTGGGAGATGGGGGCCCTAACTATGGCTACACCTTC
cdr3_aa: CASSVGDGGPNYGYTF

clone_size: NA
d_call: NA
j_call: TRBJ1-6
v_call: TRBV6-5
cdr3_nt: TGTGCCAGCACCCCAGCCGGGGGGGATCTTCAACCCCTCCACTTT
cdr3_aa: CASTPAGGDLQPLHF

clone_size: NA
d_call: NA
j_call: TRBJ1-5
v_call: TRBV6-4
cdr3_nt: TGTGCCAGCAGTGAGAACGGGGGGGTTCAGCCCCAGCATTTT
cdr3_aa: CASSENGGVQPQHF

clone_size: NA
d_call: TRBD1
j_call: TRBJ2-7
v_call: TRBV3-1/TRBV3-2
cdr3_nt: TGTGCCAGCAGCCAGGGGGGACAGGGTACCTACGAGCAGTACTTC
cdr3_aa: CASSQGGQGTYEQYF

clone_size: NA
d_call: TRBD1
j_call: TRBJ1-4
v_call: TRBV5-8
cdr3_nt: TGTGCCAGCAGCTTGTCCGGGACAGTGGGTAATGAAAAACTGTTTTTT
cdr3_aa: CASSLSGTVGNEKLFF

clone_size: NA
d_call: NA
j_call: TRBJ1-6
v_call: TRBV5-1
cdr3_nt: TGCGCCAGCAGATTCCTATTTGGTTCACCCCTCCACTTT
cdr3_aa: CASRFLFGSPLHF

clone_size: once
d_call: NA
j_call: TRBJ1-1
v_call: TRBV9
cdr3_nt: TGTGCCAGCAGCCCGACAGGCACTGAAGCTTTCTTT
cdr3_aa: CASSPTGTEAFF

clone_size: once
d_call: NA
j_call: TRBJ1-1
v_call: TRBV9
cdr3_nt: TGTGCCAGCAGCGTAGTCGGGACAAGGACTGAAGCTTTCTTT
cdr3_aa: CASSVVGTRTEAFF

clone_size: NA
d_call: NA
j_call: TRBJ1-1
v_call: TRBV2
cdr3_nt: TGTGCCAGCAGTGAAGGCTTGGGCAAGCTGAACACTGAAGCTTTCTTT
cdr3_aa: CASSEGLGKLNTEAFF

clone_size: NA
d_call: NA
j_call: TRBJ2-5
v_call: TRBV2
cdr3_nt: TGTGCCAGCAGTGAATCACGGGCCCAGGGGACCCAGTACTTC
cdr3_aa: CASSESRAQGTQYF

clone_size: once
d_call: TRBD2
j_call: TRBJ2-7
v_call: TRBV7-2
cdr3_nt: TGTGCCAGCAGCTCCCAGCGGGGGAGGTCCTACGAGCAGTACTTC
cdr3_aa: CASSSQRGRSYEQYF

clone_size: NA
d_call: NA
j_call: TRBJ2-5
v_call: TRBV11-2
cdr3_nt: TGTGCCAGCAGCTCCTCGGGGCGGGGAGGAGAGACCCAGTACTTC
cdr3_aa: CASSSSGRGGETQYF

clone_size: NA
d_call: NA
j_call: TRBJ1-2
v_call: TRBV18
cdr3_nt: TGTGCCAGCTCACCAAACAGCCAGGGGGGCTACACCTTC
cdr3_aa: CASSPNSQGGYTF

clone_size: NA
d_call: TRBD1
j_call: TRBJ1-2
v_call: TRBV7-9
cdr3_nt: TGTGCCAGCAGCTCCGGGACAGTGCGCGGCTACACCTTC
cdr3_aa: CASSSGTVRGYTF

clone_size: NA
d_call: NA
j_call: TRBJ1-4
v_call: TRBV19
cdr3_nt: TGTGCCAGTAGTGCGGTAAGGGGTAAGAATGAAAAACTGTTTTTT
cdr3_aa: CASSAVRGKNEKLFF

clone_size: NA
d_call: NA
j_call: TRBJ2-3
v_call: TRBV29-1
cdr3_nt: TGCAGCGTTCTTGGGGCCCTCACAGATACGCAGTATTTT
cdr3_aa: CSVLGALTDTQYF

clone_size: NA
d_call: TRBD1
j_call: TRBJ1-4
v_call: TRBV5-6
cdr3_nt: TGTGCCAGCAGCTTGAGAGGGACAGGTATAGAAAAACTGTTTTTT
cdr3_aa: CASSLRGTGIEKLFF

clone_size: NA
d_call: NA
j_call: TRBJ1-3
v_call: TRBV18
cdr3_nt: TGTGCCAGCTCAAAGCGAGAGAGTAACACCATATATTTT
cdr3_aa: CASSKRESNTIYF

clone_size: NA
d_call: TRBD2
j_call: TRBJ2-7
v_call: TRBV5-1
cdr3_nt: TGCGCCAGCAGCCGTACTAGCGGGGGGTCCACTTGGGTTTACGAGCAGTACTTC
cdr3_aa: CASSRTSGGSTWVYEQYF

clone_size: NA
d_call: NA
j_call: TRBJ2-1
v_call: TRBV14
cdr3_nt: TGTGCCAGCAGCCAGAGACGGACTTACAATGAGCAGTTCTTC
cdr3_aa: CASSQRRTYNEQFF

clone_size: NA
d_call: NA
j_call: TRBJ2-3
v_call: TRBV19
cdr3_nt: TGTGCCACAACGCACCAGAGGGCAGATACGCAGTATTTT
cdr3_aa: CATTHQRADTQYF

clone_size: NA
d_call: NA
j_call: TRBJ1-1
v_call: TRBV2
cdr3_nt: TGTGCCAGCCGCGGGCTCATGAACACTGAAGCTTTCTTT
cdr3_aa: CASRGLMNTEAFF

clone_size: NA
d_call: NA
j_call: TRBJ2-2
v_call: TRBV4-2
cdr3_nt: TGTGCCAGCAGTGTATCTCGGGGGGCAACCGGGGAGCTGTTTTTT
cdr3_aa: CASSVSRGATGELFF

clone_size: few
d_call: TRBD1
j_call: TRBJ1-5
v_call: TRBV5-4
cdr3_nt: TGTGCCAGCAGCTTCGACAGGGACCAGCCCCAGCATTTT
cdr3_aa: CASSFDRDQPQHF

clone_size: NA
d_call: NA
j_call: TRBJ2-7
v_call: TRBV4-3
cdr3_nt: TGCGCCAGCAGCCAAACTGGGACAAGTAACTACGAGCAGTACTTC
cdr3_aa: CASSQTGTSNYEQYF

clone_size: NA
d_call: NA
j_call: TRBJ2-7
v_call: TRBV27
cdr3_nt: TGTGCCAGCAGTTTAGCGGGCTACGAGCAGTACTTC
cdr3_aa: CASSLAGYEQYF

clone_size: NA
d_call: TRBD2
j_call: TRBJ2-5
v_call: TRBV3-1/TRBV3-2
cdr3_nt: TGTGCCAGCAGCCAAGGTCGACTAGCGGGAGGGCCTAGACAAGAGACCCAGTACTTC
cdr3_aa: CASSQGRLAGGPRQETQYF

clone_size: NA
d_call: NA
j_call: TRBJ1-1
v_call: TRBV5-1
cdr3_nt: TGCGCCAGCTCCCGAGGGCCCAGGGGCCGTGTGGAGAACACTGAAGCTTTCTTT
cdr3_aa: CASSRGPRGRVENTEAFF

clone_size: NA
d_call: NA
j_call: TRBJ2-3
v_call: TRBV24-1
cdr3_nt: TGTGCCACCAGTGGCAGCGGGCGCACAGATACGCAGTATTTT
cdr3_aa: CATSGSGRTDTQYF

clone_size: NA
d_call: NA
j_call: TRBJ1-6
v_call: TRBV7-2
cdr3_nt: TGTGCCAGCAGCTTAGACCGGAGCTCCTATAATTCACCCCTCCACTTT
cdr3_aa: CASSLDRSSYNSPLHF

clone_size: NA
d_call: NA
j_call: TRBJ1-4
v_call: TRBV9
cdr3_nt: TGTGCCAGCAGCGGACAGGATAGAGGGTTTAATGAAAAACTGTTTTTT
cdr3_aa: CASSGQDRGFNEKLFF

clone_size: NA
d_call: NA
j_call: TRBJ2-5
v_call: TRBV5-4
cdr3_nt: TGTGCCAGCAGCTTTGTGTCTGAGGAGACCCAGTACTTC
cdr3_aa: CASSFVSEETQYF

clone_size: NA
d_call: TRBD1
j_call: TRBJ2-6
v_call: TRBV19
cdr3_nt: TGTGCCAGTGGGGACAGGGGGACCGGGGCCAACGTCCTGACTTTC
cdr3_aa: CASGDRGTGANVLTF

clone_size: once
d_call: NA
j_call: TRBJ1-6
v_call: TRBV27
cdr3_nt: TGTGCCAGCAGCACAGGGCTTGGTACGCGCAATTCACCCCTCCACTTT
cdr3_aa: CASSTGLGTRNSPLHF

clone_size: NA
d_call: TRBD1
j_call: TRBJ2-2
v_call: TRBV18
cdr3_nt: TGTGCCAGCTCACCAGCGTGGGACAGTGGGGTACTGGACACCGGGGAGCTGTTTTTT
cdr3_aa: CASSPAWDSGVLDTGELFF

clone_size: NA
d_call: NA
j_call: TRBJ1-5
v_call: TRBV30
cdr3_nt: TGTGCCTGGAGTGGGGACACCCGCGGTCAGCCCCAGCATTTT
cdr3_aa: CAWSGDTRGQPQHF

clone_size: NA
d_call: TRBD1
j_call: TRBJ1-6
v_call: TRBV15
cdr3_nt: TGTGCCACCAGCAGATCCCGGACAGGGAGGACCCTCCACTTT
cdr3_aa: CATSRSRTGRTLHF

clone_size: NA
d_call: NA
j_call: TRBJ1-6
v_call: TRBV18
cdr3_nt: TGTGCCAGCTCACCAGGGCCCAATTCACCCCTCCACTTT
cdr3_aa: CASSPGPNSPLHF

clone_size: NA
d_call: TRBD1
j_call: TRBJ2-7
v_call: TRBV5-1
cdr3_nt: TGCGCCAGCAGGACCGGACAGGAGGAGCAGTACTTC
cdr3_aa: CASRTGQEEQYF

clone_size: many
d_call: NA
j_call: TRBJ2-7
v_call: TRBV2
cdr3_nt: TGTGCCAGCCGAGGGAATTTCGGCTACGAGCAGTACTTC
cdr3_aa: CASRGNFGYEQYF

clone_size: NA
d_call: NA
j_call: TRBJ2-1
v_call: TRBV6-2/TRBV6-3
cdr3_nt: TGTGCCAGCAGTCTACGGGGGACCGCCGAGGGTGAGCAGTTCTTC
cdr3_aa: CASSLRGTAEGEQFF

clone_size: NA
d_call: NA
j_call: TRBJ1-3
v_call: TRBV13
cdr3_nt: TGTGCCAGCAGTCTGACATCTTACTCTGGAAACACCATATATTTT
cdr3_aa: CASSLTSYSGNTIYF

clone_size: NA
d_call: TRBD1
j_call: TRBJ2-7
v_call: TRBV5-1
cdr3_nt: TGCGCCAGCAGCTTAAGCGGGACAGGGGGCTACGAGCAGTACTTC
cdr3_aa: CASSLSGTGGYEQYF

clone_size: once
d_call: NA
j_call: TRBJ1-1
v_call: TRBV5-6
cdr3_nt: TGTGCCAGCAGCCGGCTAAGGGAGATACGTTGG
cdr3_aa: CASSRLREIRW

clone_size: NA
d_call: NA
j_call: TRBJ1-1
v_call: TRBV27
cdr3_nt: TGTGCCAGCAGGCGGGCAGCCGAAGTTTTCTTT
cdr3_aa: CASRRAAEVFF

clone_size: NA
d_call: NA
j_call: TRBJ1-1
v_call: TRBV12-3/TRBV12-4
cdr3_nt: TGTGCCAGCACCCATCTATGGCAGGGAGCTTTCTTT
cdr3_aa: CASTHLWQGAFF

clone_size: NA
d_call: TRBD2
j_call: TRBJ2-3
v_call: TRBV3-1/TRBV3-2
cdr3_nt: TGTGCCAGCAGCCAAAGTTATCCGGGACTAGCACCAGATACGCAGTATTTT
cdr3_aa: CASSQSYPGLAPDTQYF

clone_size: few
d_call: TRBD1
j_call: TRBJ1-2
v_call: TRBV19
cdr3_nt: TGTGCCAGTAGTCTGAGGACAGGGGGCATCTATGGCTACACCTTC
cdr3_aa: CASSLRTGGIYGYTF